The T cell receptor (beta chain) under discussion was sequenced for a study of T cell responses to AZD1222 COVID-19 vaccine. Here immunoSEQ multiplex PCR was the method, and the copy in TCRdb shows in-frame clones only, minus some. This sample yields over 100,000 clones, of which 85% to 95% are seen a single time; around 5% belongs to the top ten. V lost 0 bases and J 2 bases, leaving 15 bases between the germline ends. Per germline, CDR1 SGHAT and CDR2 FQDESV (reference sequence). The length of the CDR3 is 17 residues. The chain couples TRBV11-1 to TRBJ2-3, with D uncertain. Sequencing used peripheral blood, obtained on day 0 of AZD1222 vaccination. The receptor's source is an adult in good health. This CDR3 is CASSLAFGRNPTDTQYF. Written as DNA, the CDR3 is TGTGCCAGCAGCTTAGCCTTCGGACGGAACCCCACAGATACGCAGTATTTT. Looking up the rest from reference TRBV11-1 and TRBJ2-3 gives the full variable domain: EAEVAQSPRYKITEKSQAVAFWCDPISGHATLYWYRQILGQGPELLVQFQDESVVDDSQLPKDRFSAERLKGVDSTLKIQPAELGDSAMYLCASSLAFGRNPTDTQYFGPGTRLTVL.